This TCR beta chain appears in the sequencing data of a study of cytomegalovirus exposure and HLA in healthy donors. Study findings and constraints: Upon later analysis, TCR association rates were observed to vary by HLA locus, being highest for DRB1 and lowest for HLA-C. It was taken for granted in presence/absence analyses that sequencing depth across donors was roughly uniform. The study put about 180 TCR beta chains on its list as cytomegalovirus-associated.

As regards this clone: Its antigen is currently unknown.

The CDR3 runs to 14 residues. Trimming cost V 8 bases and J 7 bases; bases outside gene matches: 9. CDR1 is MGHDK, CDR2 SYGVNS, per germline. Use of 60 Vbeta and 13 Jbeta primers characterized the PCR. TCRdb keeps only in-frame clones here, not all; method: immunoSEQ multiplex PCR. This table holds some 100,000 clones, around 75% found once. The TCR sequence derives from a male donor in good health and CMV-seropositive. J is TRBJ2-1 and V is TRBV25-1; 9 bases fit TRBD1. The sample consisted of PBMCs. Here the CDR3 DNA reads TGTGCCAGCCGTCCCGGGACAGGGTTGAATGAGCAGTTCTTC. Amino acids: CASRPGTGLNEQFF.